This T cell receptor beta chain was found in a study of shared clonotypes between healthy human individuals. Broader study findings: Against clonotypes common to all four donors, non-shared ones had lower generation probabilities. Naive subsets, compared against memory subsets, generally had larger estimated richness values.

Concerning this clone itself: Its antigen is currently unknown.

Cells designated naive CD8 were CD45RO-negative and were positively selected for CCR7, with terminally differentiated effector memory CD45RA+ cells excluded. CDR3 length: 15 residues. Germline V gene data show CDR1 as LNHDA and CDR2 as SQIVND (reference sequence). Losses at the gene ends were 4 bases for V and 6 bases for J; bases not matched to a gene: 8. Generated by immunoSEQ multiplex PCR, the TCRdb table keeps only in-frame clones and is missing some. The sample yields about 2 million clones, about 95% seen once. This clonotype was obtained from a man younger than 35 in good health. V is TRBV19 and J is TRBJ2-3, with 9 bases identical to TRBD1. Material for sequencing was naive CD8+ T cells sorted from blood. The CDR3 is CASSNRDRVWDTQYF. The CDR3 DNA reads TGTGCCAGTAGTAACCGGGACAGGGTCTGGGATACGCAGTATTTT. The variable domain in full, completed from reference TRBV19 and TRBJ2-3, reads DGGITQSPKYLFRKEGQNVTLSCEQNLNHDAMYWYRQDPGQGLRLIYYSQIVNDFQKGDIAEGYSVSREKKESFPLTVTSAQKNPTAFYLCASSNRDRVWDTQYFGPGTRLTVL.